The 30 T cell receptor beta chains presented below share a single source sample, sequenced in a study of regulatory T cells in long-lasting Graves disease. Time point of the sample: newly diagnosed GD, antithyroid drugs for less than 3 months. PBMC-derived RNA was used for the TCR library. CDR3 regions were amplified by Arm-PCR using iRepertoire HTBI primers to build TCR beta libraries. MiXCR, applied by TCRdb to the multiplex PCR reads, yields one record per CDR3 protein. The repertoire has 350,000 to 450,000 distinct CDR3 sequences, 10% to 15% of them found once; the top ten carry around 18%. These data were also filed under a second study, of T cells in Graves' hyperthyroidism and ophthalmopathy.

Sequences were derived from peripheral blood mononuclear cells (PBMCs), sampled at new diagnosis, from a patient treated with antithyroid drugs. Receptor source: a woman younger than 30 with Graves disease.

This clonotype has ten or more counts. The chain carries TRBV30 and TRBJ2-5, with D possibly being TRBD2 (6 bases). CDR1 and CDR2 (germline): GTSNPN, SVGIG (reference sequence). CDR3 length equals 14 residues. Trimming cost V 1 base and J 4 bases, with 13 bases left between them. CDR3 nucleotide sequence: TGTGCCTGGAGTGGAAATATGCGGGGAGAGACCCAGTACTTC. Translating it yields CAWSGNMRGETQYF.

This clonotype was recorded many times. V is TRBV6-5 and J is TRBJ2-5, with D uncertain. Germline V gene data show CDR1 as MNHEY and CDR2 as SVGAGI. V lost 2 bases to trimming and J lost 1 base, with 14 bases between them. CDR3 length: 16 amino acids. The CDR3 spells CASSYVVVGFQETQYF. The CDR3 DNA reads as TGTGCCAGCAGTTACGTAGTAGTGGGCTTCCAAGAGACCCAGTACTTC.

This clonotype was recorded at least ten times. V and J are TRBV6-5 and TRBJ1-2, with D tentatively TRBD1 (5 bases). This CDR3 comprises 14 residues. Germline CDR1 reads MNHEY; CDR2 reads SVGAGI. V lost 1 base and J 4 bases, leaving 10 bases between the germline ends. CDR3 loop: CASSYLGQGYGYTF. CDR3 bases: TGTGCCAGCAGTTACTTAGGGCAGGGCTATGGCTACACCTTC.

This clonotype was seen many times. J is TRBJ2-6 and V is TRBV7-2, with D perhaps matching TRBD1 (6 bases). Germline loops: CDR1 SGHTA, CDR2 FQGNSA. The germline V and J ends were trimmed by 2 bases and 0 bases, with 8 bases remaining between them. This CDR3 has 16 amino acids. DNA of the CDR3: TGTGCCAGCAGCTTATACAGGGTCTCTGGGGCCAACGTCCTGACTTTC. Its translation is CASSLYRVSGANVLTF.

This clonotype was detected many times. This rearrangement joins TRBV7-2 to TRBJ1-5; unclear D gene. The CDR3 extends over 14 amino acids. The germline CDR1 and CDR2 sequences are SGHTA and FQGNSA. Between the trimmed V and J ends, which lost 1 base and 6 bases, there was a span of 10 bases. This chain's CDR3 is CASSLGWGGQPQHF. The CDR3 coding sequence is TGTGCCAGCAGCTTAGGATGGGGAGGTCAGCCCCAGCATTTT.

This clonotype occurred once. The chain is built from TRBV12-3 or TRBV12-4 and TRBJ2-3, with 14 bases aligning to TRBD2. Trimming removed 4 bases from V and 1 base from J; junction bases left unmatched: 4. The CDR3 is made up of 17 amino acids. CDR3: CASSSQGLAGGTDTQYF. In nucleotides, the CDR3 is TGTGCCAGCAGTTCCCAGGGACTAGCGGGGGGCACAGATACGCAGTATTTT.

The sample holds many counts of this clonotype. The rearrangement links TRBV9 to TRBJ1-1; 7 nucleotides line up with TRBD1. Looked up from germline, CDR1 is SGDLS and CDR2 is YYNGEE. Losses at the gene ends were 4 bases for V and 0 bases for J; bases not matched to a gene: 9. CDR3 length: 16 amino acids. The CDR3 coding sequence is TGTGCCAGCAGCACCGGGGGACAGACCATGAACACTGAAGCTTTCTTT. Translation: CASSTGGQTMNTEAFF.

This clonotype was recorded many times. The chain combines TRBV12-3 or TRBV12-4 with TRBJ2-3; TRBD1 agrees at 7 bases. The CDR3 is made up of 14 amino acids. J lost 3 bases, V lost 5 bases, and 5 bases had no gene match. CDR3 bases: TGTGCCAGCAGTCAGGACAGGTTTACAGATACGCAGTATTTT. Residues: CASSQDRFTDTQYF.

This clonotype has at least ten counts. The rearrangement joins TRBV12-3 or TRBV12-4 to TRBJ2-5, with 13 bases identical to TRBD2. Trimming cost V 4 bases and J 9 bases; bases outside gene matches: 5. CDR3 length: 14 amino acids. CDR3 nucleotide sequence: TGTGCCAGCAGTTACGGGACTAGCGGGGTGGCCCAGTACTTC. Its protein is CASSYGTSGVAQYF.

This clonotype has a count of ten or more. The V call is TRBV2, the J call TRBJ2-1, with D perhaps matching TRBD2 (5 bases). The CDR3 is made up of 12 amino acids. V lost 5 bases to trimming and J lost 9 bases, with 11 bases between them. Germline CDR1 SNHLY, CDR2 FYNNEI. CDR3 DNA: TGTGCCAGCAGTATAACTAGGACTGAGCAGTTCTTC. Its protein is CASSITRTEQFF. Together with reference TRBV2 and TRBJ2-1, the CDR3 gives the full variable domain: EPEVTQTPSHQVTQMGQEVILRCVPISNHLYFYWYRQILGQKVEFLVSFYNNEISEKSEIFDDQFSVERPDGSNFTLKIRSTKLEDSAMYFCASSITRTEQFFGPGTRLTVL.

This clonotype was found many times. The chain is built from TRBV7-2 and TRBJ2-1; 11 bases fit TRBD2. In germline, CDR1 is SGHTA, CDR2 FQGNSA. V was pared by 1 base and J by 9 bases, with 5 bases of the junction left unmatched. The CDR3 consists of 15 residues. The CDR3 DNA reads TGTGCCAGCAGCTTAGTAGGTAGCGGGGGGGGTGAGCAGTTCTTC. Encoded protein: CASSLVGSGGGEQFF.

In this sample, this clonotype turned up a few times. This chain connects TRBV6-6 to TRBJ2-1; D gene ambiguous. Trimming cost V 0 bases and J 9 bases, with 12 bases left between them. The germline V gene encodes CDR1 MNHNY and CDR2 SVGAGI (reference sequence). This CDR3 has 14 amino acids. The CDR3 bases are TGTGCCAGCAGTTACTCGACGGGTGATGGTGAGCAGTTCTTC. Translated: CASSYSTGDGEQFF.

The sample holds many counts of this clonotype. An end of the junction does not agree with germline; a read error may underlie this. The rearrangement links TRBV20-1 to TRBJ2-7, with no clear D. The CDR3 is 14 residues long. The germline V gene has CDR1 DFQATT and CDR2 SNEGSKA (reference sequence). CDR3 nucleotide sequence: TGCAGTCCTAGTTCGCCGAAACACTCCTACGAGCAGTACTTC. Its translation: CSPSSPKHSYEQYF.

This clonotype was picked up many times. The chain uses TRBV2 and TRBJ2-3; 11 bases are shared with TRBD2. Germline V CDR1 and CDR2: SNHLY, FYNNEI. Losses at the gene ends were 5 bases for V and 4 bases for J; bases not matched to a gene: 8. The length of the CDR3 is 16 residues. CDR3 DNA sequence: TGTGCCAGCAGTAATCCGGGACTAGCGGTATCAGATACGCAGTATTTT. Its protein is CASSNPGLAVSDTQYF.

This clonotype has just a few counts. This likely stems from a read error, as it lies one base from a far larger clone. J is TRBJ2-3 and V is TRBV11-3; no reliable D call. TRBJ2-7 explains the end of the DNA better; the J call may be wrong. The germline V gene encodes CDR1 SGHNT and CDR2 YENEEA. This CDR3 has 12 amino acids. The CDR3 sequence: CASSLVPDEQYF. For the CDR3, the DNA is TGTGCCAGCAGCTTAGTACCGGATGAGCAGTACTTC.

This clonotype turned up a few times. The chain carries TRBV29-1 and TRBJ2-2; D call uncertain. With 3 bases removed from V and 1 base from J, the gap between germline ends came to 3 bases. The CDR3 totals 12 residues. CDR1 is SQVTM, CDR2 ANQGSEA, per germline. The CDR3, as DNA: TGCAGCGTTGAGTGGAACACCGGGGAGCTGTTTTTT. Amino acid sequence: CSVEWNTGELFF.

This clonotype was found many times. CDR3: CASSSGQGVRTEAFF. The CDR3 nucleotides are TGTGCCAGCAGTTCGGGACAGGGGGTTAGAACTGAAGCTTTCTTT. The chain joins TRBV12-3 or TRBV12-4 to TRBJ1-1; 11 nucleotides agree with TRBD1. CDR3 length: 15 amino acids. J gave up 5 bases and V 4 bases, and 6 bases lay outside the gene matches.

This clonotype appeared a few times. The chain recombines TRBV7-2 with TRBJ1-4; D remains ambiguous. CDR1 SGHTA and CDR2 FQGNSA come from the germline V gene. The CDR3 consists of 13 residues. V shed 3 bases and J shed 7 bases, with 9 bases lying between them. CDR3 DNA: TGTGCCAGCAGCTTCGGGCTGCGTGAAAAACTGTTTTTT. Encoded protein: CASSFGLREKLFF.

This clonotype was detected only a few times. The V gene is TRBV6-1, the J gene TRBJ2-3; D may be TRBD2 (5 bases). The closer fit of TRBJ2-5 to the DNA end suggests the J call may be wrong. The germline CDR1 and CDR2 sequences are MNHNS and SASEGT. This CDR3 spans 14 amino acids. The CDR3, as DNA: TGTGCCAGCGGTCCCGAGGGTCGAGGAGAGACCCAGTACTTC. It translates to CASGPEGRGETQYF.

This clonotype was seen only once. The chain links TRBV30 to TRBJ2-1, with no clear D. CDR1 and CDR2 from the germline V gene are GTSNPN and SVGIG (reference sequence). Trimming removed 4 bases at V and 5 bases at J, with 18 bases between. CDR3 length: 15 residues. The CDR3 nucleotides are TGTGCCTGGACGGGCGGAAGCTTTTTCAACAATGAGCAGTTCTTC. Its protein product is CAWTGGSFFNNEQFF.

This clonotype was recorded a few times. The chain employs TRBV20-1 and TRBJ1-6, with TRBD1 matching 8 bases. In germline, CDR1 is DFQATT, CDR2 SNEGSKA (reference sequence). CDR3 length equals 13 residues. Losses at the gene ends were 6 bases for V and 8 bases for J; bases not matched to a gene: 6. This CDR3 reads CSAPDRVHSPLHF. The DNA for the CDR3 is TGCAGTGCCCCGGACAGGGTACATTCACCCCTCCACTTT.

The chain joins TRBV29-1 to TRBJ1-6, with 9 positions matching TRBD1. V dropped 6 bases and J dropped 7; count of bases not matched to a gene: 4. This CDR3 region has 13 residues. From germline, CDR1 is SQVTM and CDR2 ANQGSEA. The CDR3 is CSVGQGSNSPLHF. The DNA for the CDR3 is TGCAGCGTGGGACAGGGCTCGAATTCACCCCTCCACTTT.

This clonotype came up a few times. V is TRBV15 and J is TRBJ2-1; 11 nucleotides agree with TRBD2. Germline loops: CDR1 LNHNV, CDR2 YYDKDF (reference sequence). Trimming cost V 8 bases and J 1 base; bases outside gene matches: 7. This CDR3 contains 16 residues. The CDR3 DNA reads as TGTGCCACCGGGACTAGCGGCCCCTTTTCCTACAATGAGCAGTTCTTC. This codes for CATGTSGPFSYNEQFF.

This clonotype was observed many times. The chain joins TRBV11-2 to TRBJ2-5, with D maybe TRBD2 (5 bases). With 3 bases removed from V and 3 bases from J, the gap between germline ends came to 11 bases. CDR1 and CDR2 from the germline V gene are SGHAT and FQNNGV. The CDR3 length is 14 residues. The CDR3 sequence is CASSLTTIKETQYF. The DNA for the CDR3 is TGTGCCAGCAGCTTGACGACTATCAAAGAGACCCAGTACTTC.

This clonotype was observed many times. The chain employs TRBV6-1 and TRBJ2-2; TRBD2 aligns across 8 bases. The CDR3 extends over 14 amino acids. V gave up 3 bases and J gave up 8 bases; unmatched junction bases: 5. Germline V gene data show CDR1 as MNHNS and CDR2 as SASEGT. In DNA form, the CDR3 reads TGTGCCAGCAGTGATATAGCGGGGAAAGGGGAGCTGTTTTTT. Translation: CASSDIAGKGELFF.

At least ten counts were recorded for this clonotype. The CDR3 reads CSANPLTVQGHYGYTF. In DNA form, the CDR3 reads TGCAGTGCCAACCCGTTAACCGTACAAGGCCACTATGGCTACACCTTC. The chain links TRBV20-1 to TRBJ1-2; D ambiguous. CDR1 and CDR2 (germline): DFQATT, SNEGSKA (reference sequence). The V end lost 6 bases, the J end lost 3 bases, and 23 bases lay between the germline ends. The CDR3 has 16 residues.

In DNA, the CDR3 is TGCAGCGTTGAAGATCGGACAGGGTCAAGAGGGTATGGCTACACCTTC. This encodes CSVEDRTGSRGYGYTF. The V gene is TRBV29-1, the J gene TRBJ1-2; 8 nucleotides line up with TRBD1. There are 16 residues in the CDR3. Germline assignment: CDR1 SQVTM and CDR2 ANQGSEA. J lost 5 bases, V lost 0 bases, and 11 bases had no gene match.

The rearrangement links TRBV15 to TRBJ2-2; the D gene is possibly TRBD1 (6 bases). The CDR3 has 16 residues. V was clipped by 9 bases and J by 3 bases, with 20 bases between them. Germline CDR1 LNHNV, CDR2 YYDKDF (reference sequence). The CDR3 sequence: CATRGFGQKYTGELFF. As DNA, the CDR3 is TGTGCCACAAGGGGTTTCGGACAGAAATACACCGGGGAGCTGTTTTTT.

This clonotype was detected only a few times. The V and J genes are TRBV7-2 and TRBJ1-3; D is ambiguous. CDR3 length: 16 residues. V lost 1 base and J 4 bases, leaving 14 bases between the germline ends. Per germline, CDR1 SGHTA and CDR2 FQGNSA. The CDR3 DNA follows: TGTGCCAGCAGCTTAGGGAGCTACCGTGCGGGAAACACCATATATTTT. Its translation is CASSLGSYRAGNTIYF.

This clonotype was seen a few times. Without the conserved terminal phenylalanine or tryptophan, this CDR3 likely stems from a read error. The chain carries TRBV27 and TRBJ2-1, with D perhaps matching TRBD2 (6 bases). Trimming took 2 bases from V and 7 from J, leaving 18 bases between them. The CDR3 spans 16 residues. CDR1 and CDR2 (germline): MNHEY, SMNVEV (reference sequence). CDR3 loop: CASSLVADPRMNEQFL. DNA of the CDR3: TGTGCCAGCAGTTTAGTAGCGGATCCCCGTATGAATGAGCAGTTCCTC.